This T cell receptor (beta chain) was captured in a study of Graves' ophthalmopathy and Graves' hyperthyroidism. At the level of the study: At initial diagnosis, peripheral blood was obtained, and this preceded any treatment. Findings and limits, study-wide: Most expanded clonotypes in thyroid above 0.001 frequency also showed up in blood.

Patients were diagnosed from clinical symptoms, serum thyroxine, TRAb, thyroid ultrasound and orbital computed tomography. RNA transcripts served as template for amplifying TCR beta CDR3 sequences. Amplification began with first-round RT-PCR using HTBI primers, then second-round multiplex PCR was performed. TCRdb reprocessed the multiplex PCR reads with MiXCR, giving one entry per CDR3 protein. The data hold 300,000 to 350,000 distinct CDR3 sequences, with roughly a sixth observed a single time. This clonotype was observed many times. Antigen specificity is unknown. Material: peripheral blood. The sequence was obtained from an adult man with Graves' ophthalmopathy.

The CDR3 reads CASSLEPSRPQYF. The DNA of the CDR3 is TGTGCCAGCAGCTTAGAGCCATCTAGGCCCCAGTACTTC. The chain recombines TRBV7-8 with TRBJ2-7; D unclear. This CDR3 is built from 13 residues. Germline V gene data show CDR1 as SGHVS and CDR2 as FQNEAQ. V was trimmed by 1 base and J by 10 bases, leaving 14 bases between them.